This TCR beta chain emerged from a study of cytomegalovirus exposure and HLA in healthy donors. CDR1 is SGDLS, CDR2 YYNGEE, per germline. The CDR3 runs 14 residues. V shed 3 bases and J shed 3 bases, with 12 bases lying between them. Amplification used 60 Vbeta primers and 13 Jbeta primers. Using immunoSEQ multiplex PCR, the repertoire was profiled, and TCRdb retains in-frame clones only, with some absent. Here the sample spans fewer than 120,000 clones, over 60% being singletons. The material sequenced was PBMCs. The TCR was taken from a man in his thirties or forties in good health and CMV-seropositive. This chain links TRBV9 with TRBJ1-1, with unresolved D. In DNA form, the CDR3 reads TGTGCCAGCAGCGCGAAGAGGGAGGACACTGAAGCTTTCTTT. Its protein is CASSAKREDTEAFF.